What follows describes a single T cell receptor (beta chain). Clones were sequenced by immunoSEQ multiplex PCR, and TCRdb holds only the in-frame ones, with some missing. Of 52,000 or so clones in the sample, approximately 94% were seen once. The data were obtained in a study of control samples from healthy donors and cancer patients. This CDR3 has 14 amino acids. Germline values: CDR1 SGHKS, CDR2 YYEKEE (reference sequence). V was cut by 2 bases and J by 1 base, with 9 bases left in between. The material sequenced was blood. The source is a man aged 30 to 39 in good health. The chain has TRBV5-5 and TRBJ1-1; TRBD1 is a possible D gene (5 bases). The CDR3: CASSFRGANTEAFF. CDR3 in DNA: TGTGCCAGCAGCTTCCGGGGCGCGAACACTGAAGCTTTCTTT.